In this sample, the clone carrying this TCR beta chain turned up a few times. The same CDR3 arises from other DNA sequences in this sample as well. These data originate in a study of blood T cell repertoires in COVID-19. Overall study: Material from acute and convalescent COVID-19 was sourced from the United States, Italy and Spain.

Method: immunoSEQ multiplex PCR; TCRdb's copy keeps in-frame clones and lacks some. The sample yields fewer than 65,000 clones, around 80% seen once. Sequencing used peripheral blood. This receptor was taken from a man aged 55 to 70 with acute or convalescent COVID-19.

The CDR3 DNA sequence: TGTGCCTCCGGGGGCACTGAAGCTTTCTTT. Amino acids: CASGGTEAFF. The J gene is TRBJ1-1, the V gene TRBV2; D is perhaps TRBD1 (5 bases). Germline values: CDR1 SNHLY, CDR2 FYNNEI. V lost 11 bases and J 4 bases, leaving 8 bases between the germline ends. This CDR3 is built from 10 residues.